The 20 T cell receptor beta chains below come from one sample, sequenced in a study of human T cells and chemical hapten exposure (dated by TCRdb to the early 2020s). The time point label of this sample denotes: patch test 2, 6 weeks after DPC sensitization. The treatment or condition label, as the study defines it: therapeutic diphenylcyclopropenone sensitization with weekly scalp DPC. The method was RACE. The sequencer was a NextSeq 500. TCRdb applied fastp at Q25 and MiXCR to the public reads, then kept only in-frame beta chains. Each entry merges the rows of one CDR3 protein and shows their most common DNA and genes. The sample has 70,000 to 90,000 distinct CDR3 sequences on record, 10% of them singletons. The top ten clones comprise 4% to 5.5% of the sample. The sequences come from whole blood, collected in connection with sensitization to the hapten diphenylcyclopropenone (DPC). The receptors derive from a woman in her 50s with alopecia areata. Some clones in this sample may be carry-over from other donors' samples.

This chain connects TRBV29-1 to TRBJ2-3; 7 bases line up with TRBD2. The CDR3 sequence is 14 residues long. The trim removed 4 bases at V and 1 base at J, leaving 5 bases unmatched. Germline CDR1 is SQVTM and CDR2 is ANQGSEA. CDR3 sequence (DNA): TGCAGCGTTGGGGAAGCGGGACGCACAGATACGCAGTATTTT. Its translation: CSVGEAGRTDTQYF.

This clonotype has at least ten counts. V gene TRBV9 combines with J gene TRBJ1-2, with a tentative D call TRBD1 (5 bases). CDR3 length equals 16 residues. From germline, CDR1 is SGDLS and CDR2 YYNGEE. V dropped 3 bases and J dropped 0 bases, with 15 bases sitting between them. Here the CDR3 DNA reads TGTGCCAGCAGCGGACAACAGGCAATGTCTAACTATGGCTACACCTTC. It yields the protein CASSGQQAMSNYGYTF.

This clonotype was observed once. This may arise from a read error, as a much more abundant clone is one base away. The CDR3 spells CASSPRQSSYNSPLHF. The CDR3 DNA reads TGTGCCAGCAGCCCCCGACAGAGCTCCTATAATTCACCCCTCCACTTT. V is TRBV11-2 and J is TRBJ1-6, with TRBD1 as a possible D gene (5 bases). The CDR3 length is 16 residues. V gave up 5 bases and J gave up 0 bases, with 11 bases separating them. Germline V CDR1 and CDR2: SGHAT, FQNNGV.

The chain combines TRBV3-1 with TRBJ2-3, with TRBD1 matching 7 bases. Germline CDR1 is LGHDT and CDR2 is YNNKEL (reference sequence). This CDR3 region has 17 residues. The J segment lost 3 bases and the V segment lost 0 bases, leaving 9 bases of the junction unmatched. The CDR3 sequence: CASSQDTRGLTTDTQYF. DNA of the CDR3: TGTGCCAGCAGCCAAGATACGAGGGGGCTGACTACAGATACGCAGTATTTT.

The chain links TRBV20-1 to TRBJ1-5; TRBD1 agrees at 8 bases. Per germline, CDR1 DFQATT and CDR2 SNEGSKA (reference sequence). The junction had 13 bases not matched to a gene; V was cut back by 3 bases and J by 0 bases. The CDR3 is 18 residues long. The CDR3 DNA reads TGCAGTGCTAGGAGAACCGGGACAGGAGCGTATAGCAATCAGCCCCAGCATTTT. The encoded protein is CSARRTGTGAYSNQPQHF.

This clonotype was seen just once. CDR3 residues: CSVEGRTRETQYF. CDR3 DNA: TGCAGCGTTGAAGGTCGGACTAGAGAGACCCAGTACTTC. J is TRBJ2-5 and V is TRBV29-1; the match to TRBD2 covers 7 bases. Germline V gene lookup returns CDR1 SQVTM and CDR2 ANQGSEA. CDR3 length equals 13 residues. V gave up 1 base and J gave up 4 bases; unmatched junction bases: 3.

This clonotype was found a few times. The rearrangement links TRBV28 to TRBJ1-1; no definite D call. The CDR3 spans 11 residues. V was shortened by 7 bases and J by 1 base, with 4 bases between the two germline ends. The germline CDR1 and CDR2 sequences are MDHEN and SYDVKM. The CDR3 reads CASTSNTEAFF. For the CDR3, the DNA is TGTGCCAGCACCTCGAACACTGAAGCTTTCTTT. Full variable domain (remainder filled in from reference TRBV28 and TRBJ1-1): DVKVTQSSRYLVKRTGEKVFLECVQDMDHENMFWYRQDPGLGLRLIYFSYDVKMKEKGDIPEGYSVSREKKERFSLILESASTNQTSMYLCASTSNTEAFFGQGTRLTVV.

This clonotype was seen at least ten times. Here the CDR3 reads CASSLSVLVAEAFF. CDR3 DNA: TGTGCCAGCAGTTTATCCGTCCTAGTTGCTGAAGCTTTCTTT. This sequence joins TRBV12-3 or TRBV12-4 and TRBJ1-1, with D unresolved. The CDR3 is 14 amino acids. Between the trimmed V and J ends, which lost 2 bases and 6 bases, there was a span of 13 bases.

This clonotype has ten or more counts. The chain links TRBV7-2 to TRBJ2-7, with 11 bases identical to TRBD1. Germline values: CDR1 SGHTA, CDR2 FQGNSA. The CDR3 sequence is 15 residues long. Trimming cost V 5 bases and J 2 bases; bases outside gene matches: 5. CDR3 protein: CASSAGQGVPYEQYF. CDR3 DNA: TGTGCCAGCAGCGCGGGACAGGGGGTCCCCTACGAGCAGTACTTC.

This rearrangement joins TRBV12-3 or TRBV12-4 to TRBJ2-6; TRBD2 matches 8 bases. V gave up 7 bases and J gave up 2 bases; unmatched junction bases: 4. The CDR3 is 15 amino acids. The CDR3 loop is CASMVAGTGANVLTF. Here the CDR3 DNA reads TGTGCCAGCATGGTAGCGGGAACTGGGGCCAACGTCCTGACTTTC.

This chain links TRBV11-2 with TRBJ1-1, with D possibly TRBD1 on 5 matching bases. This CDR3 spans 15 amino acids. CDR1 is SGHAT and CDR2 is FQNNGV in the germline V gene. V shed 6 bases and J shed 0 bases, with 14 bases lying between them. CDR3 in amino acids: CASRPPGRLNTEAFF. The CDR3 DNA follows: TGTGCCAGCAGACCACCGGGACGGCTGAACACTGAAGCTTTCTTT.

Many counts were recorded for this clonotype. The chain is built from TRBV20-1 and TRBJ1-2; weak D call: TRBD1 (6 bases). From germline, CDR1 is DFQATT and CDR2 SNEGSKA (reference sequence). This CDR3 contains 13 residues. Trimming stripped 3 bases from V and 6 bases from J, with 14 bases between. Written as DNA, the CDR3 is TGCAGTGCTAGTTGGTCAGGGGAGGATGGCTACACCTTC. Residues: CSASWSGEDGYTF.

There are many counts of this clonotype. The CDR3 bases are TGCAGTGCTAGAGTAGCGGGAGGGCCAGCAGATACGCAGTATTTT. It yields the protein CSARVAGGPADTQYF. The rearrangement joins TRBV20-1 to TRBJ2-3; 11 bases align to TRBD2. This CDR3 comprises 15 residues. Germline V gene lookup returns CDR1 DFQATT and CDR2 SNEGSKA (reference sequence). J gave up 4 bases and V 1 base, and 4 bases lay outside the gene matches.

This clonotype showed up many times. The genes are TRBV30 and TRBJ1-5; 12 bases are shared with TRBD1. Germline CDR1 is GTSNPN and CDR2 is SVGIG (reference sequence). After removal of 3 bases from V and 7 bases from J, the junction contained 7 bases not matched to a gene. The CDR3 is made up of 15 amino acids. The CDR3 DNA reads TGTGCCTGGAGGACGGGACAGGGGGCTGGACAGCCCCAGCATTTT. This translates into CAWRTGQGAGQPQHF. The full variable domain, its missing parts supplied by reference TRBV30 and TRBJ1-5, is SQTIHQWPATLVQPVGSPLSLECTVEGTSNPNLYWYRQAAGRGLQLLFYSVGIGQISSEVPQNLSASRPQDRQFILSSKKLLLSDSGFYLCAWRTGQGAGQPQHFGDGTRLSIL.

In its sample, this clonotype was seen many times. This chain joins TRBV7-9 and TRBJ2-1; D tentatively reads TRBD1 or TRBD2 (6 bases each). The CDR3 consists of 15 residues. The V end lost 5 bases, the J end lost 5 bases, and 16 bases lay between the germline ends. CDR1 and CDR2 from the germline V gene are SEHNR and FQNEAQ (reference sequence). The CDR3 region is CASSPRGHLNNEQFF. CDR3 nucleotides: TGTGCCAGCAGCCCCCGGGGGCACCTCAACAATGAGCAGTTCTTC.

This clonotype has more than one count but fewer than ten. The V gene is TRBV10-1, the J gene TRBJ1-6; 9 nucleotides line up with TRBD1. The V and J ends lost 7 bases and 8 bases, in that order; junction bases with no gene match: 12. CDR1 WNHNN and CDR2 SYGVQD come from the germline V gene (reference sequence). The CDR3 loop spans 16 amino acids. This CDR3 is CASNQGDRDFYSPLHF. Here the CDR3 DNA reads TGCGCCAGCAACCAAGGGGACAGGGATTTTTATTCACCCCTCCACTTT.

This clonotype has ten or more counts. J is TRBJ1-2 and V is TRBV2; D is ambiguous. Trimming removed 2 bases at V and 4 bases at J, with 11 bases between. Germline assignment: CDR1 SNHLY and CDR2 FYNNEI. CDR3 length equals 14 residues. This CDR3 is CASSEKWQPYGYTF. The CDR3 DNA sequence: TGTGCCAGCAGTGAAAAGTGGCAGCCCTATGGCTACACCTTC.

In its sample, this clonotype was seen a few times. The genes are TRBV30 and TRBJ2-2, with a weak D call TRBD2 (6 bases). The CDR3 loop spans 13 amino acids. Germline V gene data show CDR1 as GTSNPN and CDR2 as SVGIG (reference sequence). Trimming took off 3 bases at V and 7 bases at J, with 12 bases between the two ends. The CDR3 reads CAWSLGTLGELFF. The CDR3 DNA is TGTGCCTGGAGCCTCGGGACTCTCGGGGAGCTGTTTTTT. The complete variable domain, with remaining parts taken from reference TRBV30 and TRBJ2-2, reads SQTIHQWPATLVQPVGSPLSLECTVEGTSNPNLYWYRQAAGRGLQLLFYSVGIGQISSEVPQNLSASRPQDRQFILSSKKLLLSDSGFYLCAWSLGTLGELFFGEGSRLTVL.

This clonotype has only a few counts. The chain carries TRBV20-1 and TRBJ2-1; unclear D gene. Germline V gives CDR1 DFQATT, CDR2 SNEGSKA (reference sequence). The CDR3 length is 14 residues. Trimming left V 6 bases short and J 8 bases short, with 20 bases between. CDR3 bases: TGCAGTGCACCCCCGGCAGGTCTATTCGATGAGCAGTTCTTC. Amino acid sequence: CSAPPAGLFDEQFF.

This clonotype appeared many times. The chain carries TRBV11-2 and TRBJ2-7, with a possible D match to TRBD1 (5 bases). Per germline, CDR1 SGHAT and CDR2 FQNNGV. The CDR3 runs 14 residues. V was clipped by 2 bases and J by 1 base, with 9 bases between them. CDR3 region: CASSLYDSSYEQYF. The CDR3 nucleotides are TGTGCCAGCAGCTTATATGACAGTTCCTACGAGCAGTACTTC.